The 22 T cell receptor beta chains listed next were all sequenced from one sample in a study of cytomegalovirus exposure and HLA in healthy donors. Primers for the PCR totalled 60 Vbeta and 13 Jbeta. Assay used: immunoSEQ multiplex PCR; TCRdb lists only in-frame clones, some missing. This table holds 300,000 or so clones, 84% found once. The sample comprised PBMCs. These TCRs come from a woman in her thirties or forties in good health and CMV-seropositive.

The rearrangement links TRBV25-1 to TRBJ2-5; TRBD2 matches at 11 bases. The tail of the sequence fits TRBJ2-7 better, so the J call may be wrong. The CDR3 is 14 residues long. Germline V lookup: CDR1 MGHDK, CDR2 SYGVNS. Written as DNA, the CDR3 is TGTGCCAGCAGTGATTCTAGCGGGAGGATCGAGCAGTACTTC. Protein sequence: CASSDSSGRIEQYF.

The genes are TRBV19 and TRBJ1-5; the D gene is possibly TRBD1 (6 bases). CDR1 is LNHDA, CDR2 SQIVND, per germline (reference sequence). This CDR3 region has 15 residues. The ends were cut back, 2 bases at V and 5 bases at J, with 13 bases in the middle. The CDR3 region is CASSIRGTGHQPQHF. CDR3 DNA: TGTGCCAGTAGTATAAGGGGTACAGGGCATCAGCCCCAGCATTTT.

CDR3 protein: CASSSTSGSFEQYF. In DNA, the CDR3 is TGTGCCAGTAGCAGTACTAGCGGGAGTTTCGAGCAGTACTTC. The rearrangement joins TRBV19 to TRBJ2-7; 11 bases fit TRBD2. V lost 6 bases and J lost 6; bases outside the gene matches: 7. Per the germline V gene, CDR1 is LNHDA and CDR2 is SQIVND (reference sequence). The CDR3 length is 14 residues.

The rearrangement uses TRBV5-1 and TRBJ2-5, with 8 bases that match TRBD1. Germline V gene sequence: CDR1 SGHRS, CDR2 YFSETQ. This CDR3 spans 13 amino acids. The J segment lost 4 bases and the V segment lost 3 bases, leaving 2 bases of the junction unmatched. The CDR3 DNA reads TGCGCCAGCAGCTGGACAGGGCCAGAGACCCAGTACTTC. Protein sequence: CASSWTGPETQYF.

This rearrangement joins TRBV12-5 to TRBJ2-7, with D perhaps TRBD2 (5 bases). CDR1 LGHNT and CDR2 FRNRAP come from the germline V gene. The CDR3 is made up of 17 amino acids. Trimming cost V 0 bases and J 2 bases, with 17 bases left between them. The CDR3 here is CASGLVPQGWRTYEQYF. The DNA of the CDR3 is TGTGCTAGTGGTTTGGTACCCCAAGGGTGGAGGACCTACGAGCAGTACTTC.

This clone has a handful of counts. The chain employs TRBV4-1 and TRBJ2-6, with TRBD1 matching over 7 bases. Trimming took 5 bases from V and 4 from J; bases not matched to a gene: 8. The CDR3 loop spans 16 amino acids. The germline CDR1 and CDR2 sequences are MGHRA and YSYEKL. The CDR3 DNA follows: TGCGCCAGCAGCTGGGACAGATCTCTGGGGGCCAACGTCCTGACTTTC. This codes for CASSWDRSLGANVLTF.

The rearrangement uses TRBV27 and TRBJ1-2, with 7 nucleotides matching TRBD1. The CDR3 extends over 16 amino acids. Germline V gene lookup returns CDR1 MNHEY and CDR2 SMNVEV (reference sequence). Unmatched junction bases numbered 14, after V lost 2 bases and J lost 8 bases. The CDR3 bases are TGTGCCAGCAGTTTAGAGGGCAGGGGGATCCCCTACGGCTACACCTTC. Its translation is CASSLEGRGIPYGYTF.

This clone was seen just once. V and J are TRBV9 and TRBJ2-1, with 8 nucleotides matching TRBD1. The junction had 4 bases not matched to a gene; V was cut back by 3 bases and J by 2 bases. The CDR3 totals 15 residues. CDR1 SGDLS and CDR2 YYNGEE come from the germline V gene. The CDR3 here is CASSAQQGAYNEQFF. CDR3 DNA: TGTGCCAGCAGCGCTCAACAGGGGGCCTACAATGAGCAGTTCTTC.

This rearrangement joins TRBV2 to TRBJ2-7, with a tentative D call TRBD2 (7 bases). The CDR3 length is 14 residues. V lost 6 bases and J lost 3, with 15 bases in between. Germline V gene lookup returns CDR1 SNHLY and CDR2 FYNNEI. CDR3 residues: CASSRGRESYEQYF. DNA for the CDR3: TGTGCCAGCAGCCGGGGGCGGGAGAGCTACGAGCAGTACTTC.

The chain employs TRBV7-9 and TRBJ1-1, with no clear D. The CDR3 has 15 residues. Germline CDR1 reads SEHNR; CDR2 reads FQNEAQ (reference sequence). V lost 1 base to trimming and J lost 1 base, with 10 bases between them. CDR3 residues: CASSLGGIGNTEAFF. The CDR3 region has the DNA TGTGCCAGCAGCTTAGGCGGAATAGGGAACACTGAAGCTTTCTTT. The whole variable domain, filled in from reference TRBV7-9 and TRBJ1-1, reads DTGVSQNPRHKITKRGQNVTFRCDPISEHNRLYWYRQTLGQGPEFLTYFQNEAQLEKSRLLSDRFSAERPKGSFSTLEIQRTEQGDSAMYLCASSLGGIGNTEAFFGQGTRLTVV.

The rearrangement uses TRBV14 and TRBJ2-2; D perhaps matches TRBD2 (6 bases). CDR1 is SGHDN, CDR2 FVKESK, per germline. The CDR3 is 14 residues long. Trimming took 7 bases from V and 1 from J, leaving 10 bases between them. The chain's CDR3 is CASKGSGNTGELFF. Here the CDR3 DNA reads TGTGCCAGCAAGGGTAGCGGGAACACCGGGGAGCTGTTTTTT.

The V gene is TRBV5-5, the J gene TRBJ2-6, with 10 bases that match TRBD1. This CDR3 has 17 residues. V lost 4 bases and J lost 0; bases outside the gene matches: 4. From germline, CDR1 is SGHKS and CDR2 YYEKEE (reference sequence). This CDR3 reads CASSNGQGVSGANVLTF. The CDR3 DNA reads as TGTGCCAGCAGCAATGGACAGGGGGTCTCTGGGGCCAACGTCCTGACTTTC.

This clone was found once. The chain's CDR3 is CASSSGGTAAGGYTF. The CDR3 DNA reads as TGTGCCAGCAGCTCCGGGGGGACCGCCGCGGGTGGCTACACCTTC. The chain uses TRBV7-8 and TRBJ1-2, with TRBD1 as a possible D gene (5 bases). Germline CDR1 reads SGHVS; CDR2 reads FQNEAQ. Trimming took 4 bases from V and 7 from J, leaving 19 bases between them. This CDR3 is 15 amino acids long.

The chain links TRBV7-6 to TRBJ1-2, with D perhaps matching TRBD1 (5 bases). Looked up from germline, CDR1 is SGHVS and CDR2 is FNYEAQ. Trimming removed 1 base at V and 7 bases at J, with 16 bases between. CDR3 length: 15 amino acids. The CDR3 spells CASSLDVSPGIGYTF. The CDR3, as DNA: TGTGCCAGCAGCTTAGATGTTTCTCCAGGGATTGGCTACACCTTC.

This clone was seen a handful of times. The chain joins TRBV7-8 to TRBJ2-3, with a tentative D call TRBD2 (5 bases). The CDR3 spans 17 residues. V was clipped by 5 bases and J by 1 base, with 19 bases between them. Germline V gives CDR1 SGHVS, CDR2 FQNEAQ. The CDR3 DNA reads as TGTGCCAGCAGCCCTGGGCGGGTCGGCGAGGGCACAGATACGCAGTATTTT. Translating gives CASSPGRVGEGTDTQYF.

This clone has a single count. The J gene is TRBJ2-7, the V gene TRBV19; 10 bases line up with TRBD1. The CDR3 is 13 residues long. Germline V gene sequence: CDR1 LNHDA, CDR2 SQIVND (reference sequence). The trim removed 3 bases at V and 6 bases at J, leaving 2 bases unmatched. The CDR3 loop reads CASSMTGGGEQYF. The CDR3 DNA reads as TGTGCCAGTAGTATGACAGGGGGCGGCGAGCAGTACTTC.

This clone appeared a single time. CDR3 loop: CASSLIEETLAKNIQYF. CDR3 nucleotide sequence: TGTGCCAGCAGCTTAATCGAAGAGACACTAGCCAAAAACATTCAGTACTTC. The chain is built from TRBV7-9 and TRBJ2-4; D gene unclear. Germline CDR1 and CDR2: SEHNR and FQNEAQ (reference sequence). Between the trimmed V and J ends, which lost 2 bases and 0 bases, there was a span of 14 bases. The CDR3 is made up of 17 amino acids.

The CDR3: CASRSQELLEAFF. CDR3 sequence (DNA): TGCGCCAGCAGGTCTCAGGAATTACTTGAAGCTTTCTTT. The chain recombines TRBV5-1 with TRBJ1-1, with unresolved D. Per the germline V gene, CDR1 is SGHRS and CDR2 is YFSETQ. The CDR3 has 13 amino acids. Trimming removed 5 bases from V and 7 bases from J, with 15 bases in between.

The chain employs TRBV5-4 and TRBJ2-5; the match to TRBD1 covers 9 bases. V dropped 2 bases and J dropped 4; count of bases not matched to a gene: 6. Germline V gene sequence: CDR1 SGHNT, CDR2 YYREEE (reference sequence). The CDR3 totals 15 residues. The CDR3 DNA reads as TGTGCCAGCAGCTTAGAACAGGGGGCTGGAGAGACCCAGTACTTC. This codes for CASSLEQGAGETQYF. The whole variable domain, remainder taken from reference TRBV5-4 and TRBJ2-5, is ETGVTQSPTHLIKTRGQQVTLRCSSQSGHNTVSWYQQALGQGPQFIFQYYREEENGRGNFPPRFSGLQFPNYSSELNVNALELDDSALYLCASSLEQGAGETQYFGPGTRLLVL.

This chain connects TRBV20-1 to TRBJ1-2, with D tentatively TRBD1 (6 bases). The CDR3 loop spans 11 amino acids. Germline CDR1 and CDR2: DFQATT and SNEGSKA (reference sequence). Trimming removed 0 bases from V and 10 bases from J, with 9 bases in between. The CDR3 DNA follows: TGCAGTGCTAGAGATCAGGGGACCTACACCTTC. Translated, it gives CSARDQGTYTF.

This clone was found a few times. The identical CDR3 is also encoded by other nucleotide sequences in the sample. The chain is built from TRBV4-2 and TRBJ2-3; TRBD2 matches at 10 bases. This CDR3 is built from 14 residues. The V gene's germline CDR1 is LGHNA and CDR2 YNFKEQ. The V and J ends lost 1 base and 5 bases, in that order; junction bases with no gene match: 0. As DNA, the CDR3 is TGTGCCAGCAGCCAAGGACTAGCGGGAGATACGCAGTATTTT. Protein sequence: CASSQGLAGDTQYF.

This chain links TRBV7-9 with TRBJ2-1, with 10 bases aligning to TRBD1. From germline, CDR1 is SEHNR and CDR2 FQNEAQ (reference sequence). The CDR3 extends over 15 amino acids. The V segment lost 2 bases and the J segment 6 bases; nucleotides outside the gene matches: 4. CDR3 in amino acids: CASSLWDRGGNEQFF. In DNA, the CDR3 is TGTGCCAGCAGCTTATGGGACAGGGGAGGCAATGAGCAGTTCTTC.